The present T cell receptor beta chain was sequenced within a study of beta chain features in type 1 diabetes (dated by TCRdb to 2017 to 2018). For the wider study: Patients and healthy donors did not differ in mean age, gender distribution, total cell number or subset yield. Across all samples, some 99 million sorted cells were examined, and cell number per subset correlated strongly with RNA yield. In the study, TCRB repertoires of sorted circulating CD4+ T cell subsets from recently diagnosed type 1 diabetes patients were compared with those of matched healthy donors. Regulatory and stem cell-like memory subsets were isolated from only 8 patients and 8 healthy donors, whereas naive and central memory subsets came from all 30 or so donors.

The entire isolated RNA was reverse transcribed using the High Capacity cDNA Reverse Transcription Kit, and thus expressed TCRB transcripts were sequenced. Naive, central memory and regulatory T cell samples underwent deep immunoSEQ sequencing, averaging about 3.3 million total reads per sample. Sorted cells were lysed in RLT buffer and RNA was extracted with DNase-treated RNeasy Micro or Mini kits, depending on cell number. Each cell subset was processed separately to prevent cross-contamination, with patient and healthy donor samples processed together. The immunoSEQ multiplex PCR was used to amplify TCRB sequences from cDNA, yielding 87-bp fragments that span the CDR3 region. Sequencing of the amplicons was performed on the Illumina HiSeq platform. On the study's bioinformatics: Synthetic template baselines were used to correct PCR bias computationally, reads within Hamming distance 2 were collapsed, and singletons that could not be merged were discarded. By aligning reads against IMGT, V, D and J genes, CDR3 length, and insertions or deletions at six rearrangement sites were assigned. Within each subset, clonotype counts were normalized to sorted cell number, after which true diversity and Gini coefficients were computed with the tcR R package. The overlap coefficient, calculated on TCRB nucleotide sequences, was used to measure repertoire sharing. As a proxy for the pre-selection repertoire, out-of-frame TCRB sequences from naive cells were analyzed. The table comes from immuneACCESS by way of TCRdb, which keeps in-frame sequences with V and J called. Part of the clones is missing from these tables; in studies checked, under half for an unresolved V gene and the rest for unknown reasons. V and J calls and clone size are copied from that table; D and trimming were computed from the DNA. This sample comprises under 400,000 clones, 10% to 15% of them detected only once. The leading ten clones occupy around 0.02% of the sample.

CDR1 and CDR2 (MDHEN, SYDVKM) derive from the germline V gene. The CDR3 holds 17 amino acids from the cysteine to the phenylalanine. Only the CDR3 DNA is retained, 51 bases long and in frame from the first base. V is shortened by 5 bases, J by 8 bases, and the region joining them spans 22 bases. The research as a whole found: Because small numbers of individuals were included in the HLA sub-analyses, any influence of HLA type on TCRB rearrangement was left unresolved. Type 1 diabetes patients showed a moderate but significant shortening of TCRB CDR3 length in all four CD4+ subsets. Naive, central memory and regulatory TCRB repertoires appeared to be more alike among patients than among healthy donors. Because cDNA was sequenced instead of genomic DNA, highly expressing activated cells could be over-represented, though the groups showed no difference in activation or CD3 levels. Shorter templates might be favored by PCR, yet because patient and control samples were amplified and corrected together, any such skew would affect both groups equally. Fewer insertions and more nucleotide deletions at VDJ recombination sites were observed in patients with type 1 diabetes, implying thymic rearrangement abnormalities.

Each donor gave one peripheral blood draw, averaging approximately 110 mL, which was collected into heparinised tubes. Naive, central memory, regulatory and stem cell-like memory CD4+ T cells were sorted on a BD FACSAria II using a panel including CD45RO, CCR7, CD25, CD127, CD95 and CD27. Every sorted population had a purity above 95%. PBMCs were isolated immediately by Lymphoprep density gradient centrifugation and stained directly without culture. So that batch effects would be minimized, each experiment stained and sorted samples in pairs, pairing one healthy donor with one patient. Worth noting for this clone: The specificity of this receptor is unknown. The input lacks base qualities; no much larger clone sits a single base away.

The chain links TRBV28 with TRBJ1-6, with TRBD1 tentatively as D gene (5 bases match). The sequencing input was naive CD4+ T cells from blood. The sample's cell subset or site label, decoded: true naive CD4+ T cells. This clonotype was sampled from a man between 18 and 35 years old in good health. The sequenced DNA: TGTGCCAGCAGTCACCTCATGGGGGGGGACCGACATTCACCCCTCCACTTT. Translated, this gives CASSHLMGGDRHSPLHF.